The 15 T cell receptor beta chains in this list originate from one sample, sequenced in a study of T cells in Graves' hyperthyroidism and ophthalmopathy. Amplification of TCR beta CDR3 regions used RNA as the template. An initial round of RT-PCR targeting the TCR CDR3 relied on the HTBI primer set. TCRdb fed the multiplex PCR reads into MiXCR, producing one record per CDR3 protein. This sample carries 350,000 to 400,000 distinct CDR3 sequences, about 15% of them seen once, and the ten largest clones take 32%. Sequencing was done on a sample of blood. The receptors shown here come from a woman younger than 45 with Graves' hyperthyroidism.

This clonotype was counted many times. The rearrangement uses TRBV3-1 and TRBJ1-1; unclear D gene. The length of the CDR3 is 13 residues. Trimming removed 5 bases from V and 8 bases from J, with 15 bases in between. CDR1 LGHDT and CDR2 YNNKEL come from the germline V gene (reference sequence). The CDR3 loop reads CASSSTPVTEAFF. In DNA form, the CDR3 reads TGTGCCAGCAGCTCGACCCCGGTGACGGAAGCTTTCTTT.

This clonotype was seen many times. This chain uses TRBV28 with TRBJ2-3, with D perhaps matching TRBD1 (5 bases). Trimming pared 6 bases from V and 4 bases from J, leaving 11 bases between. The CDR3 has 13 residues. Germline V gene lookup returns CDR1 MDHEN and CDR2 SYDVKM. The DNA for the CDR3 is TGTGCCAGCAGCCGTTCAGGGCCAGATACGCAGTATTTT. This translates into CASSRSGPDTQYF.

There are many counts of this clonotype. This chain joins TRBV7-8 and TRBJ1-5; the match to TRBD1 covers 7 bases. With 2 bases clipped from V and 3 bases from J, the junction kept 4 bases outside the gene matches. The CDR3 runs to 15 residues. Germline V gives CDR1 SGHVS, CDR2 FQNEAQ. Here the CDR3 reads CASSLRGGVNQPQHF. CDR3 DNA: TGTGCCAGCAGCTTAAGAGGGGGCGTCAATCAGCCCCAGCATTTT.

In this sample, this clonotype turned up many times. The chain recombines TRBV3-1 with TRBJ2-4; 7 positions agree with TRBD2. Germline CDR1 reads LGHDT; CDR2 reads YNNKEL (reference sequence). The CDR3 is 16 residues long. V shed 1 base, J shed 10 bases, and the junction held 13 bases outside the gene matches. The DNA for the CDR3 is TGTGCCAGCAGCCAAGTCGGGCCTAGCGGAAGCTCAATTCAGTACTTC. Protein product: CASSQVGPSGSSIQYF.

Here the CDR3 DNA reads TGTGCCAGCAGTTATCCTCGCGGGGTTGCGACCTCCTACGAGCAGTACTTC. Translated, it gives CASSYPRGVATSYEQYF. The chain joins TRBV6-5 to TRBJ2-7, with D maybe TRBD2 (6 bases). In germline, CDR1 is MNHEY, CDR2 SVGAGI. V dropped 3 bases and J dropped 0 bases, with 18 bases sitting between them. The CDR3 consists of 17 residues.

This clonotype was detected only a few times. A much larger clone differs by one base, so this may be a read error. The genes are TRBV28 and TRBJ2-5; 8 bases agree with TRBD1. From germline, CDR1 is MDHEN and CDR2 SYDVKM. J gave up 4 bases and V 4 bases, and 2 bases lay outside the gene matches. The CDR3 contains 13 residues. The CDR3 bases are TGTGCCAGCAGTTGGACAGGGACAGAGACCCAGTACTTC. This codes for CASSWTGTETQYF. The entire variable domain, with the rest obtained from reference TRBV28 and TRBJ2-5, is as follows: DVKVTQSSRYLVKRTGEKVFLECVQDMDHENMFWYRQDPGLGLRLIYFSYDVKMKEKGDIPEGYSVSREKKERFSLILESASTNQTSMYLCASSWTGTETQYFGPGTRLLVL.

This clonotype was recorded at least ten times. This sequence joins TRBV27 and TRBJ2-1, with 7 nucleotides matching TRBD1. The germline V gene encodes CDR1 MNHEY and CDR2 SMNVEV (reference sequence). This CDR3 comprises 18 residues. The V and J ends lost 6 bases and 0 bases, in that order; junction bases with no gene match: 14. CDR3 sequence: CASRTIQGRAPSYNEQFF. The CDR3 nucleotides are TGTGCCAGCAGAACAATACAGGGGCGGGCCCCCTCCTACAATGAGCAGTTCTTC.

This clonotype was detected many times. This chain uses TRBV7-8 with TRBJ2-3, with 7 bases lining up with TRBD2. Germline loops: CDR1 SGHVS, CDR2 FQNEAQ. The CDR3 extends over 14 amino acids. The J segment lost 4 bases and the V segment lost 6 bases, leaving 7 bases of the junction unmatched. CDR3 sequence (DNA): TGTGCCAGCAGATACTGGGGGGGTGCAGATACGCAGTATTTT. This gives the protein CASRYWGGADTQYF.

This clonotype was recorded at least ten times. The J gene is TRBJ1-2, the V gene TRBV28; perhaps TRBD1 as D (6 bases). CDR1 is MDHEN, CDR2 SYDVKM, per germline. V lost 7 bases and J 8 bases, leaving 14 bases between the germline ends. This CDR3 has 12 residues. CDR3 region: CASTIPRGGYTF. The CDR3 coding sequence is TGTGCCAGCACCATCCCCAGGGGCGGCTACACCTTC.

The V and J genes are TRBV28 and TRBJ1-4; D not certain. V gave up 5 bases and J gave up 6 bases, with 16 bases separating them. Germline V lookup: CDR1 MDHEN, CDR2 SYDVKM. The CDR3 is 15 residues long. For the CDR3, the DNA is TGTGCCAGCAGTACTCAAGAAAAGAGTTATGAAAAACTGTTTTTT. This sequence encodes CASSTQEKSYEKLFF.

In its sample, this clonotype was seen many times. The chain couples TRBV3-1 to TRBJ1-2; D perhaps matches TRBD1 (5 bases). Germline-derived CDR1 and CDR2 are LGHDT and YNNKEL (reference sequence). The V end lost 1 base, the J end lost 4 bases, and 16 bases lay between the germline ends. The length of the CDR3 is 16 residues. CDR3 nucleotides: TGTGCCAGCAGCCAAGCGCAAAGACAGCCTCGCTATGGCTACACCTTC. Residues: CASSQAQRQPRYGYTF. Together with reference TRBV3-1 and TRBJ1-2, the CDR3 gives the full variable domain: DTAVSQTPKYLVTQMGNDKSIKCEQNLGHDTMYWYKQDSKKFLKIMFSYNNKELIINETVPNRFSPKSPDKAHLNLHINSLELGDSAVYFCASSQAQRQPRYGYTFGSGTRLTVV.

The genes are TRBV19 and TRBJ2-1; TRBD2 might be the D (5 bases). V lost 5 bases, J lost 4 bases, and 9 bases lay in between. Germline assignment: CDR1 LNHDA and CDR2 SQIVND (reference sequence). This CDR3 has 13 amino acids. The CDR3 region has the DNA TGTGCCAGTAGTCCGGGATGGTACAATGAGCAGTTCTTC. It codes for CASSPGWYNEQFF.

The chain joins TRBV11-2 to TRBJ2-3; TRBD2 agrees at 16 bases. J was trimmed by 0 bases and V by 4 bases; bases with no gene match: 10. From germline, CDR1 is SGHAT and CDR2 FQNNGV. The CDR3 totals 20 residues. The CDR3 region is CASSSGTSGREVRSTDTQYF. The CDR3, as DNA: TGTGCCAGCAGCTCCGGGACTAGCGGGAGGGAGGTGAGAAGCACAGATACGCAGTATTTT.

The sample holds many counts of this clonotype. This chain joins TRBV5-4 and TRBJ2-5; 10 nucleotides line up with TRBD2. CDR3 length: 15 amino acids. In germline, CDR1 is SGHNT, CDR2 YYREEE (reference sequence). V lost 4 bases to trimming and J lost 2 bases; unmatched junction nucleotides: 5. The chain's CDR3 is CASSTRTSGQETQYF. CDR3 sequence (DNA): TGTGCCAGCAGCACAAGGACTAGCGGACAAGAGACCCAGTACTTC.

This clonotype was detected ten times or more. This chain links TRBV5-1 with TRBJ1-1; the D gene is possibly TRBD1 (6 bases). The length of the CDR3 is 14 residues. V gave up 6 bases and J gave up 5 bases, with 17 bases separating them. Germline lookup yields CDR1 SGHRS and CDR2 YFSETQ. The CDR3 loop reads CASTPGGQATEAFF. CDR3 DNA sequence: TGCGCCAGCACCCCGGGGGGGCAGGCGACTGAAGCTTTCTTT.